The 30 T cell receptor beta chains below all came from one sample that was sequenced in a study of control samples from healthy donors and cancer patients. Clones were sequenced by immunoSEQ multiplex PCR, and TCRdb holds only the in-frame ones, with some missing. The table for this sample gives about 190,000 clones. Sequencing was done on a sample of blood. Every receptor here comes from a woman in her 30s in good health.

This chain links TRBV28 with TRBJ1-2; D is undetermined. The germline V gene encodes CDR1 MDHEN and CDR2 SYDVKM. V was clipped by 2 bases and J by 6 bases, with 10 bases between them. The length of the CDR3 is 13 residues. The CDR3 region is CASSLPSGNGYTF. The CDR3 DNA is TGTGCCAGCAGTTTACCTTCCGGGAATGGCTACACCTTC.

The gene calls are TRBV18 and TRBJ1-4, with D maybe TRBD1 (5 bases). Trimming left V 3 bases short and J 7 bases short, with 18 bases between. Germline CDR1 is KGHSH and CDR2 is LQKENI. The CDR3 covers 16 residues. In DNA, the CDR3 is TGTGCCAGCTCACCCTCTGTGGGGGATAAGGGTGAAAAACTGTTTTTT. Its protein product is CASSPSVGDKGEKLFF.

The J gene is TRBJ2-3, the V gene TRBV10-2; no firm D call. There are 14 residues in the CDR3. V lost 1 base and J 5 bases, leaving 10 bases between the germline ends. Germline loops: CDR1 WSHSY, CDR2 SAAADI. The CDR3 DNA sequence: TGCGCCAGCAGTGAGTTCGGTCCGGGAGATACGCAGTATTTT. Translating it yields CASSEFGPGDTQYF.

The CDR3 bases are TGTGCCAGCAGTTTAAACCGCGCGGAGCAGTTCTTC. Protein product: CASSLNRAEQFF. The chain combines TRBV27 with TRBJ2-1; D is ambiguous. Trimming shortened V by 2 bases and J by 10 bases, and 9 bases separated the two germline ends. Per germline, CDR1 MNHEY and CDR2 SMNVEV (reference sequence). The CDR3 length is 12 residues.

The CDR3 DNA sequence: TGTGCCAGCAGCCTATCCCGAGGGCGGCCAGGCACCTTC. It yields the protein CASSLSRGRPGTF. This rearrangement joins TRBV27 to TRBJ1-2; D uncertain. Trimming took 6 bases from V and 13 from J, leaving 21 bases between them. CDR1 MNHEY and CDR2 SMNVEV come from the germline V gene (reference sequence). This CDR3 spans 13 amino acids.

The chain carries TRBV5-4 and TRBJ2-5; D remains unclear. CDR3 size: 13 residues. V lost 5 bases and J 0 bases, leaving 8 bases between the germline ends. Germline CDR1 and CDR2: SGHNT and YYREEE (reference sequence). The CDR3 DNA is TGTGCCAGCAGTGGGATGAACCAAGAGACCCAGTACTTC. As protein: CASSGMNQETQYF.

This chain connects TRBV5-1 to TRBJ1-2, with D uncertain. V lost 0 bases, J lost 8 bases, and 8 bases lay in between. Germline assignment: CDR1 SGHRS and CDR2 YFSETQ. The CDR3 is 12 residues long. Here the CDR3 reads CASSLERNGYTF. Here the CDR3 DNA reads TGCGCCAGCAGCTTGGAAAGAAACGGCTACACCTTC.

The CDR3 protein is CASSSTEETQYF. As DNA, the CDR3 is TGTGCCAGCAGTTCGACGGAAGAGACCCAGTACTTC. The genes are TRBV2 and TRBJ2-5; D gene unclear. Germline assignment: CDR1 SNHLY and CDR2 FYNNEI. The CDR3 is 12 amino acids. V was clipped by 5 bases and J by 3 bases, with 7 bases between them.

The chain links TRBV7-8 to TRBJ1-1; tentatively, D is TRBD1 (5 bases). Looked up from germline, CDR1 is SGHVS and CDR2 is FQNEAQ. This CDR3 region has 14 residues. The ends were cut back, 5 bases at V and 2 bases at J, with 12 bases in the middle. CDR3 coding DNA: TGTGCCAGCAGCCCGCTCCAGGGTAACACTGAAGCTTTCTTT. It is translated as CASSPLQGNTEAFF.

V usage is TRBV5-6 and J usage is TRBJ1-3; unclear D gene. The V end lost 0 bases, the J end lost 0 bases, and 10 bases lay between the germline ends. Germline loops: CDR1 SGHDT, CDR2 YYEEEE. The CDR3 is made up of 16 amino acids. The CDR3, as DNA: TGTGCCAGCAGCTTGGTTTCGCAATACTCTGGAAACACCATATATTTT. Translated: CASSLVSQYSGNTIYF.

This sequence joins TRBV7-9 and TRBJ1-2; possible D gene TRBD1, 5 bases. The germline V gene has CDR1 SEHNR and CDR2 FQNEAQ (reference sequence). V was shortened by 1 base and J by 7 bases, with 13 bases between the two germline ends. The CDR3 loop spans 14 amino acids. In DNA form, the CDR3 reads TGTGCCAGCAGCTTAGATGTTCGGGGGGGTGGCTACACCTTC. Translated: CASSLDVRGGGYTF.

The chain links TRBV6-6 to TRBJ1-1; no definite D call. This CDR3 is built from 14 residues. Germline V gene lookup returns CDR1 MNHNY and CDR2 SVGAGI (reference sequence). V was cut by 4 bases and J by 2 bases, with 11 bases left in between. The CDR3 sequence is CASSWQVLNTEAFF. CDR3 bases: TGTGCCAGCAGTTGGCAGGTCTTAAACACTGAAGCTTTCTTT.

The CDR3 bases are TGTGCCTCGAGAGACGGCCATAGCAATCAGCCCCAGCATTTT. It specifies CASRDGHSNQPQHF. The chain has TRBV19 and TRBJ1-5; D ambiguous. Per germline, CDR1 LNHDA and CDR2 SQIVND (reference sequence). The CDR3 is 14 amino acids. Between the trimmed V and J ends, which lost 11 bases and 0 bases, there was a span of 14 bases.

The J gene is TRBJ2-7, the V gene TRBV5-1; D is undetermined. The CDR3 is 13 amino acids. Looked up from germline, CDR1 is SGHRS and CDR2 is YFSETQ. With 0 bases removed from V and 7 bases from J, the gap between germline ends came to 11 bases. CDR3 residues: CASSLGTAQEQYF. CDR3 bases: TGCGCCAGCAGCTTGGGGACGGCGCAAGAGCAGTACTTC. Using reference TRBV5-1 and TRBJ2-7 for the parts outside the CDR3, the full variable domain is KAGVTQTPRYLIKTRGQQVTLSCSPISGHRSVSWYQQTPGQGLQFLFEYFSETQRNKGNFPGRFSGRQFSNSRSEMNVSTLELGDSALYLCASSLGTAQEQYFGPGTRLTVT.

CDR3 residues: CASRPDRSSYNSPLHF. In nucleotides, the CDR3 is TGTGCCAGCAGACCCGACAGGAGCTCCTATAATTCACCCCTCCACTTT. The genes are TRBV3-1 (or the pseudogene TRBV3-2) and TRBJ1-6, with D maybe TRBD1 (6 bases). V dropped 6 bases and J dropped 0 bases, with 12 bases sitting between them. CDR1 LGHDT and CDR2 YNNKEL come from the germline V gene (reference sequence). The CDR3 length is 16 residues.

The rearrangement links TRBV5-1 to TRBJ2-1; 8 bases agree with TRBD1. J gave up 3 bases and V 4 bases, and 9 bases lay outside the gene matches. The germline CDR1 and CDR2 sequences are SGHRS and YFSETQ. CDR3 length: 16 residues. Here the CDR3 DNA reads TGCGCCAGCAGCGTCCGGGACAGGCCAGACTACAATGAGCAGTTCTTC. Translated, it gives CASSVRDRPDYNEQFF.

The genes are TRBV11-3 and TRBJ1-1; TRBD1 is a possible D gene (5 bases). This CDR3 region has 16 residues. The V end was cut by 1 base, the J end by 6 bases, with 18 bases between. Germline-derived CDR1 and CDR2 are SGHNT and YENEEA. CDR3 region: CASSLGREGARAEAFF. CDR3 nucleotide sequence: TGTGCCAGCAGCTTAGGTCGCGAAGGGGCGCGCGCTGAAGCTTTCTTT.

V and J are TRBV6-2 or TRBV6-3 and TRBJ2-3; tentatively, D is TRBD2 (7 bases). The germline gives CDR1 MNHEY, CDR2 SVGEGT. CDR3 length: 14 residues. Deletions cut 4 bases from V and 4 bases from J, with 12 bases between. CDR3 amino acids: CASSSGGGADTQYF. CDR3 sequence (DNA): TGTGCCAGCAGTTCGGGGGGCGGGGCAGATACGCAGTATTTT.

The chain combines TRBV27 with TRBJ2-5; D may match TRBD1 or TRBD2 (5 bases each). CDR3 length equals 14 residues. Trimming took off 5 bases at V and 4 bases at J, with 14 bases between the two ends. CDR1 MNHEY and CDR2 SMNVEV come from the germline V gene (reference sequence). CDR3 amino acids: CASSLEGMGETQYF. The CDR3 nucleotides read TGTGCCAGCAGTCTAGAGGGGATGGGAGAGACCCAGTACTTC.

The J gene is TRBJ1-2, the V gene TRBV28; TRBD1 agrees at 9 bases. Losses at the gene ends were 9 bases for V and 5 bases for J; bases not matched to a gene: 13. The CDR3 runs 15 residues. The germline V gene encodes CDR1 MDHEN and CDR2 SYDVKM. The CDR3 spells CASTPRDRVLYGYTF. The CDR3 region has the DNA TGTGCCAGTACGCCCCGGGACAGGGTACTATATGGCTACACCTTC.

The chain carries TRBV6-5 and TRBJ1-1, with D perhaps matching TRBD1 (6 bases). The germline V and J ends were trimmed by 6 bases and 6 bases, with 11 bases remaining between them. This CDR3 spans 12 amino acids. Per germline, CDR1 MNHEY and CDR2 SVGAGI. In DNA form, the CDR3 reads TGTGCCAGCAGAAGCGACAGGTCTGAAGCTTTCTTT. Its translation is CASRSDRSEAFF.

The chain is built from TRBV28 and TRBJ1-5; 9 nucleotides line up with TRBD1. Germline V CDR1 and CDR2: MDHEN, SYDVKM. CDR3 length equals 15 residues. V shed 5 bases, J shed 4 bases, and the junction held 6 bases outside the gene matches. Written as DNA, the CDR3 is TGTGCCAGCAGTCGTGATGACAGGGGGAATCAGCCCCAGCATTTT. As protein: CASSRDDRGNQPQHF.

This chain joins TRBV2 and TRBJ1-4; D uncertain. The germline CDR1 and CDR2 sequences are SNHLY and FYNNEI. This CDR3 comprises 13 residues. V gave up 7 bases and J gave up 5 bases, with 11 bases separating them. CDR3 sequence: CASKITLNEKLFF. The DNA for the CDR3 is TGTGCCAGCAAGATCACCCTAAATGAAAAACTGTTTTTT.

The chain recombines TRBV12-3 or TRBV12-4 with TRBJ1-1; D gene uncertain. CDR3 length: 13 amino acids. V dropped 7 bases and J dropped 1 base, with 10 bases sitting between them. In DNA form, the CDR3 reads TGTGCCAGCACCCTGATTCGGAACACTGAAGCTTTCTTT. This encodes CASTLIRNTEAFF.

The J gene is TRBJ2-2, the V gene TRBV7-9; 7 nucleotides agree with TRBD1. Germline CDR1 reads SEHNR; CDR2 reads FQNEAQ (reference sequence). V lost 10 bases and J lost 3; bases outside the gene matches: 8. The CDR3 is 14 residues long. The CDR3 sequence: CATLLGQDTGELFF. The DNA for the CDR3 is TGTGCCACATTACTAGGACAGGACACCGGGGAGCTGTTTTTT.

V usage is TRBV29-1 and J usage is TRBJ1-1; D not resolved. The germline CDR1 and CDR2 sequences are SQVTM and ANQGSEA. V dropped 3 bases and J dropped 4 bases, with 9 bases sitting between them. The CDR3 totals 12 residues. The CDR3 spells CSVDWVSTEAFF. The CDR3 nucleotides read TGCAGCGTTGATTGGGTAAGCACTGAAGCTTTCTTT.

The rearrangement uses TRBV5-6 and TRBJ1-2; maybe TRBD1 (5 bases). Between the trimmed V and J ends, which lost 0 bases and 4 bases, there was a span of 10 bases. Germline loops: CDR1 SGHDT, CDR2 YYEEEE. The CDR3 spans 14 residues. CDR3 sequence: CASSLAGGSYGYTF. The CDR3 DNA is TGTGCCAGCAGCTTGGCTGGGGGAAGCTATGGCTACACCTTC. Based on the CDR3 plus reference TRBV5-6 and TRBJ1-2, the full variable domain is DAGVTQSPTHLIKTRGQQVTLRCSPKSGHDTVSWYQQALGQGPQFIFQYYEEEERQRGNFPDRFSGHQFPNYSSELNVNALLLGDSALYLCASSLAGGSYGYTFGSGTRLTVV.

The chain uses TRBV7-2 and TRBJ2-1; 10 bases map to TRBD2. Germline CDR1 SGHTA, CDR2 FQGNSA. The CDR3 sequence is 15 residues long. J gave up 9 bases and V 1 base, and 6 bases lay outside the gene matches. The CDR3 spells CASSLGLAGVVEQFF. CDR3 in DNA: TGTGCCAGCAGCTTAGGGCTAGCGGGGGTCGTTGAGCAGTTCTTC.

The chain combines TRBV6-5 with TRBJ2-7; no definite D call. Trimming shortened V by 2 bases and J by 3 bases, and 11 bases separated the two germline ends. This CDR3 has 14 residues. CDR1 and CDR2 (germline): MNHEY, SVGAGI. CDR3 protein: CASSYGRLGYEQYF. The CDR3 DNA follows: TGTGCCAGCAGTTACGGCCGGCTGGGCTACGAGCAGTACTTC.

The CDR3 bases are TGCGCCAGCAGCTTGCTGCCTTATGGGGAGTTCGGCGGGGAGCTGTTTTTT. Protein: CASSLLPYGEFGGELFF. J is TRBJ2-2 and V is TRBV5-1, with D perhaps TRBD2 (5 bases). The germline gives CDR1 SGHRS, CDR2 YFSETQ. This CDR3 is built from 17 residues. V lost 1 base and J lost 7, with 20 bases in between.